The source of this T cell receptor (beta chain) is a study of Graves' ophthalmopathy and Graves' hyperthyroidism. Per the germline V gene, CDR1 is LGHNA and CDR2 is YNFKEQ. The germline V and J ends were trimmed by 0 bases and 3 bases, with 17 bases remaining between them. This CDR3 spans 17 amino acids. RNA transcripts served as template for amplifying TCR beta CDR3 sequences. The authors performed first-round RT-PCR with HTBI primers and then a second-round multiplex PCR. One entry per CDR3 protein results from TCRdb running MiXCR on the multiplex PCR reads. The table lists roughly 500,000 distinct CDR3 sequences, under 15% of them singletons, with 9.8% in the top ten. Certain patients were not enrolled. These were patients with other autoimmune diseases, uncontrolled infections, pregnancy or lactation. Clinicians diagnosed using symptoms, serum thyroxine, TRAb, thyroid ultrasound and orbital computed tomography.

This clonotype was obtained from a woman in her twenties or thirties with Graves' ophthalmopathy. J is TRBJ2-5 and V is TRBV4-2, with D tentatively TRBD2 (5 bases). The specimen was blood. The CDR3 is CASSQDPYQDFEETQYF. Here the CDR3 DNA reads TGTGCCAGCAGCCAAGACCCTTATCAGGACTTTGAAGAGACCCAGTACTTC.